This TCR beta chain was sequenced in a study of blood T cell repertoires in COVID-19. Germline trimming cut 6 bases from V and 5 bases from J; bases unmatched to any gene: 6. CDR3 length: 14 residues. CDR1 SGHTA and CDR2 FQGNSA come from the germline V gene. Produced via immunoSEQ multiplex PCR; TCRdb's table is partial and in-frame only. In the table there are a few hundred thousand clones, around 82% of which are singletons. This sequence originates from a middle-aged woman with acute COVID-19. J is TRBJ2-2 and V is TRBV7-2, with 7 bases aligning to TRBD1. The sequenced material came from PBMCs or T cells enriched from blood (not recorded which). The CDR3 is CASRGDRETGELFF. Here the CDR3 DNA reads TGTGCCAGCAGGGGAGACAGGGAGACCGGGGAGCTGTTTTTT.